The present T cell receptor (beta chain) was sequenced within a study of regulatory T cells in long-lasting Graves disease (dated by TCRdb to the early 2020s). About the full investigation: Patients with newly diagnosed Graves' disease had been on antithyroid drugs for under 3 months. Patients with persistent Graves' disease were compared with patients with newly diagnosed Graves' disease using TCR sequencing and RNA sequencing of peripheral blood. The study took place in China and was registered as a clinical trial. A total of roughly 33 samples underwent TCR sequencing: some 13 from persistent and roughly 20 from newly diagnosed Graves' disease patients.

The library was generated by multiplex PCR. Sequencing relied on an Illumina HiSeq 4000. iRepertoire HTBI primers and Arm-PCR amplification of CDR3 regions were used to construct TCR beta libraries. Before sequencing, the PCR products went through gel purification. Regarding the original processing steps: Across samples, 60 to 75 TRBV and 13 to 15 TRBJ segments were identified and used for gene usage analysis of CDR3 amino acid clonotypes. Filtered high-quality paired reads were merged into contigs using COPE and FqMerger. BLAST was used to align contigs to IMGT TRBV, TRBD and TRBJ reference genes, with CDR3 defined following IMGT. Any clonotype with a frequency above 0.1% was counted as a highly expanded clone. Shannon entropy served as the measure of repertoire diversity, while the Gini coefficient captured V-J evenness. Public clonotypes were defined as clonotypes shared by more than one individual. TCRdb reworked the public reads: Q25 trimming with fastp, MiXCR clone assembly, productive beta chains retained. Identical CDR3 protein sequences are pooled into one entry, listed with their most common genes and DNA. The V and J calls shown here were made by TCRdb, not taken from the authors' results. Counted in this sample were roughly 610,000 distinct CDR3 sequences; 15% to 20% of them appeared once. 15% to 20% of the sample comes from the top ten.

The sample's time point label is to be understood as: newly diagnosed GD, antithyroid drugs for less than 3 months. For both TCR sequencing and RNA sequencing, RNA was extracted from PBMCs using TRIzol. The diagnosis of Graves' disease followed American Thyroid Association guidelines. Patients were recruited from an endocrinology department in Xi'an, China. Each patient gave approximately 10 milliliters of peripheral blood, collected in an EDTA anticoagulant tube. PBMCs were isolated by Ficoll Paque Plus density gradient separation without further T cell sorting. RNA quality was checked with an Agilent 2100 Bioanalyzer and agarose gel, and concentration with a NanoDrop 2000. Turning to this clonotype: Its antigen is currently not known. This sequence may be a read error, since a much larger clone differs from it by one base. This is likely a read error, given that the CDR3 carries no conserved phenylalanine or tryptophan at its end.

The CDR3 is 15 residues long, ends included. Only the CDR3 DNA stays, 45 bases, in frame from base 1. The junction shows trimming of 7 bases on V and 2 bases on J, plus 17 bases between the germline ends. The germline V gene specifies SNHLY as CDR1 and FYNNEI as CDR2. General findings and caveats noted by the study authors: More public clonotypes were shared among persistent patients (roughly 3,000) than among newly diagnosed patients (roughly 1,000). As a limitation, the authors acknowledged that the small sample size may reduce accuracy. Persistent Graves' disease patients showed lower TCR Shannon entropy and fewer highly expanded clones than newly diagnosed patients, suggesting clonal expansion. Only the TCR beta chain was sequenced and analyzed. Only peripheral blood was studied, because thyroid tissue, the primary lesion, was inaccessible. Preferential use of TRBV28, TRBJ1-2 and TRBJ2-5 was observed in persistent disease, whereas TRBV20-1 and TRBJ2-1 were favored in newly diagnosed disease.

The same data also went into a second study, on T cells in Graves' hyperthyroidism and ophthalmopathy. Per the second study: Stable Graves' hyperthyroidism was defined as no progression to ophthalmopathy during 18 months of follow-up. Hyperthyroidism patients were newly diagnosed, with disease duration under 2 months, and aged 18 to 65 years. Any patient with an uncontrolled infection, another autoimmune disease, pregnancy or lactation was excluded. Diagnoses were based on clinical symptoms, serum thyroxine and TRAb, thyroid ultrasound and orbital computed tomography. For the first round of RT-PCR on the TCR CDR3, the HTBI primer set was used together with the Qiagen OneStep RT-PCR kit. Most expanded thyroid clonotypes (frequency above 0.001) were also detected in blood, a finding suggesting that blood repertoires may reflect thyroid immune responses. A model built on a 13 V-J signature distinguished ophthalmopathy from stable hyperthyroidism, reaching approximately 89% sensitivity and under 84% specificity in cross-validation and 80%/75% in testing. In validation, progression to ophthalmopathy was predicted by the model with more than 65% sensitivity and 72% to 80% specificity, a median of approximately 7.1 months before onset. A discovery cohort of about 96 patients, roughly 45 with Graves' ophthalmopathy and about 58 with stable Graves' hyperthyroidism, was used to find distinguishing TCR V-J signatures. Whether ophthalmopathy could be predicted prospectively was tested in an independent validation cohort made up of under 20 hyperthyroidism patients plus 17 patients who later progressed to ophthalmopathy. For training and testing, the 100 or so patients in the discovery cohort were randomly divided in a 7:3 ratio. The study also compared thyroid tissue and blood T-cell repertoires from more than 5 Graves' hyperthyroidism patients. After sampling, hyperthyroidism patients received methimazole starting at 30 mg daily, and ophthalmopathy patients received high-dose intravenous methylprednisolone. Libraries were constructed in a second round of multiplex PCR, after which size selection and purification were performed. Paired-end sequencing of the libraries was performed with 100 bp reads on an Illumina HiSeq2000. Raw data were processed with SOAPnuke, discarding reads with adapters, uncalled bases, mean Phred below 15, or no exact constant-primer or identifier match. COPE v1.2.5 was used to merge high-quality paired reads, and clonotypes were defined as unique nucleotide sequences. Clonotypes were aligned to IMGT TRBV, TRBD and TRBJ reference segments using MiTCR v1.1. Only V-J combinations with frequency above 0.0001, covering about 99% of repertoires, were analysed. A TCS score was defined as the ratio between F50 (clonal expansion) and ExV (chaos), using BLOSUM62-based TCRdist between CDR3 peptides within each V-J. Welch's t-statistics and random forest reduced roughly 530 V-J features to roughly 13, which were used in a naive Bayes classifier (R e1071). Sample size was not statistically predetermined, and blinding of investigators to group allocation was not performed. The paper describes TCR Vbeta CDR3 sequencing of fewer than 150 peripheral blood samples, made up of around 41 ophthalmopathy patients, 70 to 75 hyperthyroidism patients and roughly 17 progressor patients.

The sequence came from a woman aged 25 to 39 with Graves disease. Donor details come from another sample of the same person, matched by shared clones. The V and J segments used are TRBV2 and TRBJ2-5; no D gene call is confident. The sample here was peripheral blood mononuclear cells (PBMCs), taken at new diagnosis, from a patient treated with antithyroid drugs. The DNA sequence is given as TGTGCCAGCAAGCCGGTCGAACTGAGACAAGAGACCCAGTACCTC. Its product reads: CASKPVELRQETQYL.